The 25 T cell receptor beta chains in this list originate from one sample, sequenced in a study of shared clonotypes between healthy human individuals. The protocol was immunoSEQ multiplex PCR, while the TCRdb copy is restricted to in-frame clones and leaves out a portion. The sample contains millions of clones, approximately 94% of which appear only once. The sequencing sample was made of naive CD4+ T cells sorted from blood. Subset here: CD45RA+ positively selected. These receptors were taken from a man younger than 35 in good health.

The rearrangement uses TRBV6-5 and TRBJ1-2; D is perhaps TRBD1 (5 bases). The CDR3 loop spans 14 amino acids. Trimming left V 10 bases short and J 7 bases short, with 22 bases between. CDR1 and CDR2 from the germline V gene are MNHEY and SVGAGI. The CDR3: CAIKGAGYFGGYTF. For the CDR3, the DNA is TGTGCCATAAAAGGCGCAGGGTACTTTGGTGGCTACACCTTC.

This clone was detected only once. The chain couples TRBV10-1 to TRBJ2-2, with a weak D call TRBD2 (5 bases). The V end was cut by 5 bases, the J end by 2 bases, with 15 bases between. Germline V gives CDR1 WNHNN, CDR2 SYGVQD (reference sequence). This CDR3 contains 16 residues. This chain's CDR3 is CASSRSPSGNTGELFF. In DNA form, the CDR3 reads TGCGCCAGCAGTAGATCGCCAAGCGGTAACACCGGGGAGCTGTTTTTT.

The sample holds one count of this clone. The rearrangement joins TRBV28 to TRBJ1-1, with TRBD1 matching 7 bases. This CDR3 contains 15 residues. Per germline, CDR1 MDHEN and CDR2 SYDVKM. After removal of 5 bases from V and 4 bases from J, the junction contained 10 bases not matched to a gene. The CDR3, as DNA: TGTGCCAGCAGTCGGCGACAGGGAGTGACCACTGAAGCTTTCTTT. Translation: CASSRRQGVTTEAFF. The full variable domain, rest sourced from reference TRBV28 and TRBJ1-1, is DVKVTQSSRYLVKRTGEKVFLECVQDMDHENMFWYRQDPGLGLRLIYFSYDVKMKEKGDIPEGYSVSREKKERFSLILESASTNQTSMYLCASSRRQGVTTEAFFGQGTRLTVV.

This clone has only one observation. The V gene is TRBV6-5, the J gene TRBJ1-1, with D possibly TRBD1 on 5 matching bases. The V gene's germline CDR1 is MNHEY and CDR2 SVGAGI. The CDR3 extends over 16 amino acids. V lost 4 bases and J lost 5, with 20 bases in between. The CDR3 coding sequence is TGTGCCAGCAGTTCCCCAACGACAGCGATGGGGACTGAAGCTTTCTTT. Amino acids: CASSSPTTAMGTEAFF.

V usage is TRBV5-6 and J usage is TRBJ1-5, with D tentatively TRBD1 (5 bases). The CDR3 runs to 14 residues. The germline V and J ends were trimmed by 3 bases and 3 bases, with 10 bases remaining between them. Germline assignment: CDR1 SGHDT and CDR2 YYEEEE. The CDR3 DNA follows: TGTGCCAGCAGCTGGCGGGGGGACAATCAGCCCCAGCATTTT. This encodes CASSWRGDNQPQHF.

As to this clone: The sample has other DNA sequences that encode this CDR3 too. The CDR3 region has the DNA TGTGCCAGCAGCTTAGACTCCGGGGAGCTGTTTTTT. Amino acid sequence: CASSLDSGELFF. V gene TRBV7-2 combines with J gene TRBJ2-2; the D is unclear. V was trimmed by 1 base and J by 6 bases, leaving 3 bases between them. The germline CDR1 and CDR2 sequences are SGHTA and FQGNSA. CDR3 length: 12 residues.

The genes are TRBV7-2 and TRBJ2-7; the match to TRBD1 covers 7 bases. Trimming took 0 bases from V and 2 from J; bases not matched to a gene: 1. The germline gives CDR1 SGHTA, CDR2 FQGNSA. The CDR3 totals 14 residues. The CDR3 here is CASSLARGPYEQYF. In DNA form, the CDR3 reads TGTGCCAGCAGCTTAGCTAGGGGGCCCTACGAGCAGTACTTC.

V is TRBV7-8 and J is TRBJ2-5; no firm D call. The germline V gene has CDR1 SGHVS and CDR2 FQNEAQ. V gave up 5 bases and J gave up 7 bases, with 14 bases separating them. The CDR3 runs to 13 residues. CDR3 protein: CASSLRVVATQYF. The CDR3 coding sequence is TGTGCCAGCAGCCTAAGGGTGGTGGCGACCCAGTACTTC.

The chain recombines TRBV30 with TRBJ1-6, with TRBD1 matching 9 bases. V shed 5 bases and J 6 bases; nucleotides not matched to a gene: 2. The V gene's germline CDR1 is GTSNPN and CDR2 SVGIG (reference sequence). The CDR3 length is 13 residues. CDR3 amino acids: CAWQGQGNSPLHF. The CDR3 nucleotides read TGTGCCTGGCAGGGACAGGGTAATTCACCCCTCCACTTT. The full variable domain, rest sourced from reference TRBV30 and TRBJ1-6, is SQTIHQWPATLVQPVGSPLSLECTVEGTSNPNLYWYRQAAGRGLQLLFYSVGIGQISSEVPQNLSASRPQDRQFILSSKKLLLSDSGFYLCAWQGQGNSPLHFGNGTRLTVT.

This clone came up once. The V gene is TRBV9, the J gene TRBJ2-5; maybe TRBD2 (6 bases). Germline V gives CDR1 SGDLS, CDR2 YYNGEE. The CDR3 is 15 amino acids. Trimming removed 6 bases from V and 0 bases from J, with 15 bases in between. This CDR3 reads CASTAGLGYQETQYF. CDR3 in DNA: TGTGCCAGCACGGCGGGGCTTGGGTACCAAGAGACCCAGTACTTC.

This chain joins TRBV2 and TRBJ2-7; perhaps TRBD1 as D (6 bases). The CDR3 runs 15 residues. From germline, CDR1 is SNHLY and CDR2 FYNNEI. Trimming shortened V by 3 bases and J by 4 bases, and 16 bases separated the two germline ends. This CDR3 reads CASSDGGAEVYEQYF. The CDR3, as DNA: TGTGCCAGCAGTGATGGGGGCGCCGAGGTATACGAGCAGTACTTC. The full variable domain, its missing parts supplied by reference TRBV2 and TRBJ2-7, is EPEVTQTPSHQVTQMGQEVILRCVPISNHLYFYWYRQILGQKVEFLVSFYNNEISEKSEIFDDQFSVERPDGSNFTLKIRSTKLEDSAMYFCASSDGGAEVYEQYFGPGTRLTVT.

This chain connects TRBV6-1 to TRBJ1-4, with D perhaps TRBD1 (6 bases). Germline assignment: CDR1 MNHNS and CDR2 SASEGT. Deletions cut 7 bases from V and 8 bases from J, with 17 bases between. The length of the CDR3 is 14 residues. Written as DNA, the CDR3 is TGTGCCAGCAACCAACAGGGAGGTCGAGAAAAACTGTTTTTT. This encodes CASNQQGGREKLFF.

V and J are TRBV6-6 and TRBJ2-7; 8 nucleotides align to TRBD2. Germline V gene lookup returns CDR1 MNHNY and CDR2 SVGAGI (reference sequence). The V and J ends lost 9 bases and 2 bases, in that order; junction bases with no gene match: 12. This CDR3 comprises 15 residues. This chain's CDR3 is CASRSSGVQAYEQYF. The CDR3 bases are TGTGCCAGTCGGAGTAGCGGGGTCCAGGCCTACGAGCAGTACTTC.

This rearrangement joins TRBV2 to TRBJ2-1; the D is unclear. Germline CDR1 and CDR2: SNHLY and FYNNEI. The CDR3 is made up of 15 amino acids. The ends were cut back, 0 bases at V and 7 bases at J, with 13 bases in the middle. CDR3 sequence (DNA): TGTGCCAGCAGTGAAGCGGCCGTCCTGGGTAATGAGCAGTTCTTC. Protein sequence: CASSEAAVLGNEQFF.

This clone was counted once. In the same sample, other DNA sequences code for this CDR3. The rearrangement uses TRBV18 and TRBJ2-3; 9 nucleotides align to TRBD1. CDR1 is KGHSH and CDR2 is LQKENI in the germline V gene. This CDR3 is built from 14 residues. Germline trimming cut 3 bases from V and 4 bases from J; bases unmatched to any gene: 2. In DNA form, the CDR3 reads TGTGCCAGCTCACCGGGACAGGGTGCAGATACGCAGTATTTT. Translation gives CASSPGQGADTQYF.

This chain's CDR3 is CASSKELPQGEREAGELFF. CDR3 nucleotide sequence: TGTGCCAGCAGCAAAGAACTACCTCAGGGAGAGAGGGAGGCCGGGGAGCTGTTTTTT. V is TRBV21-1 and J is TRBJ2-2; the table's D call TRBD2 went unverified against the DNA. TRBV21-1 is a known pseudogene. The CDR3 length is 19 residues.

The count of this clone is one. The chain has TRBV9 and TRBJ1-2; 11 positions agree with TRBD1. Germline CDR1 and CDR2: SGDLS and YYNGEE. With V trimmed by 4 bases and J by 5 bases, 7 bases remained unmatched. This CDR3 is built from 15 residues. The CDR3 sequence is CASSPRTGGLYGYTF. In nucleotides, the CDR3 is TGTGCCAGCAGCCCCCGGACAGGGGGCCTGTATGGCTACACCTTC.

Notes on this clone: Other DNA sequences of this sample code for an identical CDR3. The rearrangement uses TRBV18 and TRBJ1-2; D not resolved. V shed 6 bases and J shed 1 base, with 12 bases lying between them. Germline V gives CDR1 KGHSH, CDR2 LQKENI. This CDR3 is 14 amino acids long. DNA for the CDR3: TGTGCCAGCTCCCCCGGGCCCAGTAACTATGGCTACACCTTC. Translating it yields CASSPGPSNYGYTF.

The DNA for the CDR3 is TGTGCCAGCAGCTTGGACAGAAGCTATGGCTACACCTTC. Protein sequence: CASSLDRSYGYTF. This chain connects TRBV7-8 to TRBJ1-2, with a tentative D call TRBD1 (6 bases). Germline V gene sequence: CDR1 SGHVS, CDR2 FQNEAQ. V lost 3 bases to trimming and J lost 4 bases, with 9 bases between them. The CDR3 length is 13 residues.

The chain joins TRBV27 to TRBJ1-2; D not resolved. CDR1 MNHEY and CDR2 SMNVEV come from the germline V gene (reference sequence). Trimming stripped 4 bases from V and 4 bases from J, with 10 bases between. The length of the CDR3 is 13 residues. The CDR3, as DNA: TGTGCCAGCAGTTCTGGCAGGACCTATGGCTACACCTTC. It translates to CASSSGRTYGYTF.

The chain has TRBV27 and TRBJ1-1; no clear D gene. Germline CDR1 and CDR2: MNHEY and SMNVEV (reference sequence). V was clipped by 5 bases and J by 11 bases, with 6 bases between them. This CDR3 region has 9 residues. This CDR3 reads CASSPGAFF. The DNA of the CDR3 is TGTGCCAGCAGTCCGGGGGCTTTCTTT.

The J gene is TRBJ2-5, the V gene TRBV2, with D perhaps being TRBD1 or TRBD2 (6 bases each). CDR3 size: 14 residues. Trimming removed 1 base from V and 6 bases from J, with 12 bases in between. From germline, CDR1 is SNHLY and CDR2 FYNNEI. For the CDR3, the DNA is TGTGCCAGCAGTGAAGTGGAGGGGGGAAAGACCCAGTACTTC. This codes for CASSEVEGGKTQYF.

This chain connects TRBV14 to TRBJ2-5, with a weak D call TRBD2 (6 bases). The V gene's germline CDR1 is SGHDN and CDR2 FVKESK. V gave up 6 bases and J gave up 1 base, with 18 bases separating them. The CDR3 consists of 16 residues. CDR3 nucleotides: TGTGCCAGCAGTCTCTTGGGGGGAGGCAGCCAAGAGACCCAGTACTTC. Protein product: CASSLLGGGSQETQYF.

This chain joins TRBV19 and TRBJ2-1, with 8 bases fitting TRBD2. Trimming took 3 bases from V and 4 from J; bases not matched to a gene: 5. The CDR3 totals 15 residues. Germline V gene lookup returns CDR1 LNHDA and CDR2 SQIVND (reference sequence). In nucleotides, the CDR3 is TGTGCCAGTAGTATCGCACTAGCGGCATACAATGAGCAGTTCTTC. It is translated as CASSIALAAYNEQFF. Complete variable domain (other parts from reference TRBV19 and TRBJ2-1): DGGITQSPKYLFRKEGQNVTLSCEQNLNHDAMYWYRQDPGQGLRLIYYSQIVNDFQKGDIAEGYSVSREKKESFPLTVTSAQKNPTAFYLCASSIALAAYNEQFFGPGTRLTVL.

This clone turned up a few times. The chain joins TRBV10-1 to TRBJ1-1; D remains ambiguous. This CDR3 has 13 residues. The germline V gene has CDR1 WNHNN and CDR2 SYGVQD (reference sequence). With 6 bases removed from V and 5 bases from J, the gap between germline ends came to 13 bases. The CDR3 DNA follows: TGCGCCAGCAGACGCGCGTTAGGGACTGAAGCTTTCTTT. Protein: CASRRALGTEAFF.